This TCR beta chain was captured in a study of early T cells in non-severe SARS-CoV-2 infection. The CDR3 is made up of 13 amino acids. V shed 4 bases and J 5 bases; nucleotides not matched to a gene: 5. Germline CDR1 and CDR2: SQVTM and ANQGSEA. This clonotype was seen many times. TCRdb called the 5' RACE reads again in MiXCR, with one record for every CDR3 protein. Of roughly 69,000 distinct CDR3 sequences listed, 9.5% are singletons. V is TRBV29-1 and J is TRBJ1-5; 7 bases fit TRBD1. Sequenced material: whole blood. The sequence came from an adult who was a healthcare worker with PCR-confirmed SARS-CoV-2 infection or an uninfected control (not recorded which). The CDR3 nucleotides read TGCAGCGTTGGTTACAGGGGTGATCAGCCCCAGCATTTT. As protein: CSVGYRGDQPQHF.